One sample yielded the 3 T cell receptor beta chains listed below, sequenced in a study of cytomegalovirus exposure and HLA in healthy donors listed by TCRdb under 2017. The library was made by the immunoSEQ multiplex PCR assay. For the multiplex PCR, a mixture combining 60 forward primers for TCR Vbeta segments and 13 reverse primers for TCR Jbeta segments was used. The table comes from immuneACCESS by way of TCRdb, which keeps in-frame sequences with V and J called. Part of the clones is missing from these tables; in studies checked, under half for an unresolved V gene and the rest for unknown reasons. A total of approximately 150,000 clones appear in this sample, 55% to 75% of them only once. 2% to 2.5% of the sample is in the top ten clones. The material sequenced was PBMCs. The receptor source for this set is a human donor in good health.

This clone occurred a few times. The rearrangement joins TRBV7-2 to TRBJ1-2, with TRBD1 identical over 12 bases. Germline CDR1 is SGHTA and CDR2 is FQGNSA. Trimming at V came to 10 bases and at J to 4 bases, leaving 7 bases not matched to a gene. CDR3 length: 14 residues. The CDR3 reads CAIPGTGGPYGYTF. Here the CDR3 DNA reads TGTGCCATCCCCGGGACAGGGGGCCCCTATGGCTACACCTTC. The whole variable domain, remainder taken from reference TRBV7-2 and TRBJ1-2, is GAGVSQSPSNKVTEKGKDVELRCDPISGHTALYWYRQSLGQGLEFLIYFQGNSAPDKSGLPSDRFSAERTGGSVSTLTIQRTQQEDSAVYLCAIPGTGGPYGYTFGSGTRLTVV.

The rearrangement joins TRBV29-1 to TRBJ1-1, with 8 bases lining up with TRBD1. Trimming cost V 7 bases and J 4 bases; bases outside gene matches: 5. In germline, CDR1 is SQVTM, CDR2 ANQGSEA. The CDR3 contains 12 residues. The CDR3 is CSARTGSTEAFF. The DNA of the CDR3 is TGCAGCGCCAGGACAGGGAGCACTGAAGCTTTCTTT.

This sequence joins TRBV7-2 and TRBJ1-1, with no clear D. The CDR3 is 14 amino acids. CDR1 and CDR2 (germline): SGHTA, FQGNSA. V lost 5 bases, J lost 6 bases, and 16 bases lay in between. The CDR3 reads CASSLALEVAEAFF. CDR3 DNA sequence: TGTGCCAGCAGCCTTGCCCTCGAGGTCGCTGAAGCTTTCTTT.